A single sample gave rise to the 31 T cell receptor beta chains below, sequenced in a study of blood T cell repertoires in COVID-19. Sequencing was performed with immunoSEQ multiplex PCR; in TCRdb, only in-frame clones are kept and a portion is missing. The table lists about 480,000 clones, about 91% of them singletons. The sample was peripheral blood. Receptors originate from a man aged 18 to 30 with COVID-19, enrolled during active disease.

The CDR3, as DNA: TGCGCCAGCAGCGCACGGACTAGCGGGAGCTACGAGCAGTACTTC. It encodes CASSARTSGSYEQYF. The chain carries TRBV5-1 and TRBJ2-7, with TRBD2 matching 13 bases. The CDR3 has 15 amino acids. Unmatched junction bases numbered 4, after V lost 4 bases and J lost 3 bases. CDR1 and CDR2 (germline): SGHRS, YFSETQ.

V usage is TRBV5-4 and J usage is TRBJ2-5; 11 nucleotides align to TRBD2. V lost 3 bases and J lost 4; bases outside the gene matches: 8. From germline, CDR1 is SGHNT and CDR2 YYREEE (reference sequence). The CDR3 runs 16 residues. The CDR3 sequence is CASSYPTSGVAETQYF. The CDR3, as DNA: TGTGCCAGCAGCTACCCGACTAGCGGGGTGGCAGAGACCCAGTACTTC.

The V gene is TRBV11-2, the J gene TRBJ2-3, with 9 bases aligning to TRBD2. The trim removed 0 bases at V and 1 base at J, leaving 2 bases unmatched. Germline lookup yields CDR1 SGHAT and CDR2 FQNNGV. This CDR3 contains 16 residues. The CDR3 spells CASSLEKREGTDTQYF. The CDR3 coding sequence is TGTGCCAGCAGCTTAGAAAAGCGGGAGGGCACAGATACGCAGTATTTT.

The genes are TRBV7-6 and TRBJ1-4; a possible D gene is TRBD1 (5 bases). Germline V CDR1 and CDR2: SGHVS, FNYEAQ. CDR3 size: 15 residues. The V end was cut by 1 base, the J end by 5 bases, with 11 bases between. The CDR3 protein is CASSLEGSRNEKLFF. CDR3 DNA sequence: TGTGCCAGCAGCTTAGAGGGGTCCAGGAATGAAAAACTGTTTTTT. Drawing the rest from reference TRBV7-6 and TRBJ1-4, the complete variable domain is GAGVSQSPRYKVTKRGQDVALRCDPISGHVSLYWYRQALGQGPEFLTYFNYEAQQDKSGLPNDRFSAERPEGSISTLTIQRTEQRDSAMYRCASSLEGSRNEKLFFGSGTQLSVL.

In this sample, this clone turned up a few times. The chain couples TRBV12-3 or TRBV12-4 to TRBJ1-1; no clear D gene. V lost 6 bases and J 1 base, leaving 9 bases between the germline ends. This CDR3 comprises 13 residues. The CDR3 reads CASSHGKNTEAFF. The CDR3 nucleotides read TGTGCCAGCAGCCACGGGAAGAACACTGAAGCTTTCTTT.

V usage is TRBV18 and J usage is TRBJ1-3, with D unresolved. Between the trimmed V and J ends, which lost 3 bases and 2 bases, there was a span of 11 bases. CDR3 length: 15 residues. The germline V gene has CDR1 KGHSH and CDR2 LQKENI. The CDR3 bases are TGTGCCAGCTCACCCGGCTTCGCGGCTGGAAACACCATATATTTT. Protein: CASSPGFAAGNTIYF.

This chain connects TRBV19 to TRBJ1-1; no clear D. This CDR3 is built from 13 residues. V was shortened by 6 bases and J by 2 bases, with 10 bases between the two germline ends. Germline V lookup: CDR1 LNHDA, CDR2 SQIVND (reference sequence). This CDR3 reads CASRAGFNTEAFF. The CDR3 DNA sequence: TGTGCCAGTAGGGCCGGGTTCAACACTGAAGCTTTCTTT.

Here the CDR3 reads CATKVGGGAEGYTF. CDR3 DNA: TGTGCCACAAAAGTCGGAGGGGGCGCCGAGGGCTACACCTTC. The V and J genes are TRBV6-5 and TRBJ1-2; the match to TRBD1 covers 7 bases. This CDR3 has 14 residues. V lost 10 bases to trimming and J lost 8 bases; unmatched junction nucleotides: 16. CDR1 MNHEY and CDR2 SVGAGI come from the germline V gene.

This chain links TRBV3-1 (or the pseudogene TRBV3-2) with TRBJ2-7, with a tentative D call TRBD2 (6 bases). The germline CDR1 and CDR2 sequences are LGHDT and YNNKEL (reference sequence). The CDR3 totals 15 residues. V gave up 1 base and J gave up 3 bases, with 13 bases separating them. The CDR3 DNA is TGTGCCAGCAGCCAAGGGGTAGGCGGGATCTACGAGCAGTACTTC. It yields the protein CASSQGVGGIYEQYF.

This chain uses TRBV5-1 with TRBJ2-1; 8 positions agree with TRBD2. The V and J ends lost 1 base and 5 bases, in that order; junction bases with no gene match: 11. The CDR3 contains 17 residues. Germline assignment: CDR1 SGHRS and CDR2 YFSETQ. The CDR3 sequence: CASSLWSGGTYNNEQFF. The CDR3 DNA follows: TGCGCCAGCAGCTTGTGGAGCGGGGGAACATACAACAATGAGCAGTTCTTC.

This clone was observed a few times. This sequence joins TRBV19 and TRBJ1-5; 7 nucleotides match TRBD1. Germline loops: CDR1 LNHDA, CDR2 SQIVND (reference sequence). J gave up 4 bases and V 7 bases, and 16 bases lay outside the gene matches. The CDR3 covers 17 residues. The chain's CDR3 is CASNRKARQGWNQPQHF. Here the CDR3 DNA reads TGTGCCAGTAATCGAAAAGCGAGACAGGGATGGAATCAGCCCCAGCATTTT. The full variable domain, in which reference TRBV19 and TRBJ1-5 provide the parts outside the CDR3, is DGGITQSPKYLFRKEGQNVTLSCEQNLNHDAMYWYRQDPGQGLRLIYYSQIVNDFQKGDIAEGYSVSREKKESFPLTVTSAQKNPTAFYLCASNRKARQGWNQPQHFGDGTRLSIL.

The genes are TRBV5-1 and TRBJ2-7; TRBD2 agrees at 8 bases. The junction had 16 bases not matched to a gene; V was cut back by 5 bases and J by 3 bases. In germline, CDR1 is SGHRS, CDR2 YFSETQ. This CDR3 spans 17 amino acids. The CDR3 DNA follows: TGCGCCAGCAGGCCGCACCTCAGAGCGGGAGAGGTCTACGAGCAGTACTTC. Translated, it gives CASRPHLRAGEVYEQYF. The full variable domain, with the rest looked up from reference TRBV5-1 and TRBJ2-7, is KAGVTQTPRYLIKTRGQQVTLSCSPISGHRSVSWYQQTPGQGLQFLFEYFSETQRNKGNFPGRFSGRQFSNSRSEMNVSTLELGDSALYLCASRPHLRAGEVYEQYFGPGTRLTVT.

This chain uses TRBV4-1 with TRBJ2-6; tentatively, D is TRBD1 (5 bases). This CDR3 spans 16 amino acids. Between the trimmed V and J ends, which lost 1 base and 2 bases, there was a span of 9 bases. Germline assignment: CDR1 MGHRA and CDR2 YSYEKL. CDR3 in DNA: TGCGCCAGCAGCCAAGTAGCAGGGACTGGGGCCAACGTCCTGACTTTC. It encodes CASSQVAGTGANVLTF.

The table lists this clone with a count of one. The CDR3 spells CASSSQGSETQYF. In nucleotides, the CDR3 is TGTGCCAGCAGCTCGCAGGGGTCGGAGACCCAGTACTTC. The chain combines TRBV3-1 (or the pseudogene TRBV3-2) with TRBJ2-5; tentative D call: TRBD1 (6 bases). V dropped 5 bases and J dropped 5 bases, with 12 bases sitting between them. From germline, CDR1 is LGHDT and CDR2 YNNKEL (reference sequence). CDR3 length: 13 amino acids.

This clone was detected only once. The CDR3 protein is CASSLAQGARDNEKLFF. The CDR3 nucleotides are TGTGCCAGCAGCTTGGCCCAGGGGGCGCGTGATAATGAAAAACTGTTTTTT. This chain connects TRBV5-6 to TRBJ1-4, with TRBD1 matching 8 bases. After removal of 0 bases from V and 4 bases from J, the junction contained 8 bases not matched to a gene. The CDR3 length is 17 residues. Germline CDR1 reads SGHDT; CDR2 reads YYEEEE.

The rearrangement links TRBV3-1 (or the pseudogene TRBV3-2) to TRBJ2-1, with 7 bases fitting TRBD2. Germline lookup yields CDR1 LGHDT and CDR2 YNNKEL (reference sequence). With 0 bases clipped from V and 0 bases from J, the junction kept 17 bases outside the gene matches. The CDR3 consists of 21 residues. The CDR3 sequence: CASSQDPRERKTLGSYNEQFF. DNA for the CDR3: TGTGCCAGCAGCCAAGATCCGCGGGAGAGAAAAACTCTAGGCTCCTACAATGAGCAGTTCTTC.

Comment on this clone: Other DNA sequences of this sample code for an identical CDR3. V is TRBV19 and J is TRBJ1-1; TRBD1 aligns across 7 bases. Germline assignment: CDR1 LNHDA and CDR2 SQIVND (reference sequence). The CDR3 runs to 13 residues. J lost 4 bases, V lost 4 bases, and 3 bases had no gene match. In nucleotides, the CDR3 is TGTGCCAGTAGTACTCAGGGGGGCACTGAAGCTTTCTTT. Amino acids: CASSTQGGTEAFF. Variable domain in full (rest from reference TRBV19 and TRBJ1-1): DGGITQSPKYLFRKEGQNVTLSCEQNLNHDAMYWYRQDPGQGLRLIYYSQIVNDFQKGDIAEGYSVSREKKESFPLTVTSAQKNPTAFYLCASSTQGGTEAFFGQGTRLTVV.

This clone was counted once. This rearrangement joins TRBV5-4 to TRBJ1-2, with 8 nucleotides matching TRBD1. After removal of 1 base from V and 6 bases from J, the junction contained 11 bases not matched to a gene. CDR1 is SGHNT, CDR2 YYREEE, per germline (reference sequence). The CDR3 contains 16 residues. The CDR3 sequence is CASSLMTGAGSNGYTF. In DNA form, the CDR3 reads TGTGCCAGCAGCTTGATGACAGGGGCAGGATCTAATGGCTACACCTTC.

The CDR3 DNA follows: TGTGCCAGCAGTGGAATCGGTATCTATGGCTACACCTTC. Translating gives CASSGIGIYGYTF. The V gene is TRBV2, the J gene TRBJ1-2, with D uncertain. Looked up from germline, CDR1 is SNHLY and CDR2 is FYNNEI. CDR3 size: 13 residues. V gave up 4 bases and J gave up 4 bases, with 10 bases separating them.

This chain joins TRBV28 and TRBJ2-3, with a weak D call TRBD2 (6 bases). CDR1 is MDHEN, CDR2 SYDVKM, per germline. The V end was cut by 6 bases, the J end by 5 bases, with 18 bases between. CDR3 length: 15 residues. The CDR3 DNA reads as TGTGCCAGCAGCTCCGTCATTGAGGGAGGAGATACGCAGTATTTT. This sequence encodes CASSSVIEGGDTQYF.

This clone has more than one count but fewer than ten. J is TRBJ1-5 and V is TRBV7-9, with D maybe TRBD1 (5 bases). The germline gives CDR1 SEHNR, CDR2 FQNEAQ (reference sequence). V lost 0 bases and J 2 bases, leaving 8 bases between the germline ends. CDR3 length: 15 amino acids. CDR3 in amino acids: CASSLAAGGNQPQHF. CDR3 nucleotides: TGTGCCAGCAGCTTAGCGGCGGGGGGCAATCAGCCCCAGCATTTT.

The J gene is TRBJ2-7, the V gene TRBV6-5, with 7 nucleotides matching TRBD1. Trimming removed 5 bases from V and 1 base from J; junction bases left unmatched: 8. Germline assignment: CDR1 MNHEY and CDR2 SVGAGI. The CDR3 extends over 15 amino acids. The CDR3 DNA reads TGTGCCAGCAGTCGACCCGGGACAGTTTCCTACGAGCAGTACTTC. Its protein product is CASSRPGTVSYEQYF.

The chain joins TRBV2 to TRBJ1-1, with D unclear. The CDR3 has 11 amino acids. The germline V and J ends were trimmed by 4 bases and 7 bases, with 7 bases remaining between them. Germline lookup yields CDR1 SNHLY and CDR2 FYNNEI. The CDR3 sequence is CASSASYEAFF. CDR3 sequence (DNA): TGTGCCAGCAGTGCCTCGTATGAAGCTTTCTTT.

CDR3 coding DNA: TGCGCCAGCAGTGATGAGGGAGGAACTGAAGCTTTCTTT. Translated, it gives CASSDEGGTEAFF. This sequence joins TRBV10-2 and TRBJ1-1; D ambiguous. The CDR3 consists of 13 residues. In germline, CDR1 is WSHSY, CDR2 SAAADI. The V and J ends lost 3 bases and 5 bases respectively, with 10 bases between them.

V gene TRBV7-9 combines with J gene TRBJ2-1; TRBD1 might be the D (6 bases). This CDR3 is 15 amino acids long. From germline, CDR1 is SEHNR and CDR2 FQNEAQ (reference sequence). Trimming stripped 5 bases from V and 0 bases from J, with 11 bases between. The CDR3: CASSGGTSSYNEQFF. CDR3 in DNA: TGTGCCAGCAGCGGGGGCACTAGCTCCTACAATGAGCAGTTCTTC.

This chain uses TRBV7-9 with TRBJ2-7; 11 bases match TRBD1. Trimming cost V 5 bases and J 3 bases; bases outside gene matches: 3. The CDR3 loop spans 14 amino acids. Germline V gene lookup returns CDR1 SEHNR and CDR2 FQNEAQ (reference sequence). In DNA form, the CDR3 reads TGTGCCAGCAGCCGGGGACAGGGGGGCTACGAGCAGTACTTC. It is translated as CASSRGQGGYEQYF. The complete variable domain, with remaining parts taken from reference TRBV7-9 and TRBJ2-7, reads DTGVSQNPRHKITKRGQNVTFRCDPISEHNRLYWYRQTLGQGPEFLTYFQNEAQLEKSRLLSDRFSAERPKGSFSTLEIQRTEQGDSAMYLCASSRGQGGYEQYFGPGTRLTVT.

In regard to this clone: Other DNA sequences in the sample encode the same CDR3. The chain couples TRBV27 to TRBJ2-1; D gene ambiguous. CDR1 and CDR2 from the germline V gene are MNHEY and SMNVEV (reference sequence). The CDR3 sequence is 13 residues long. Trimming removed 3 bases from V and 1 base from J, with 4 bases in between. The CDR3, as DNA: TGTGCCAGCAGTTTCGGGTCCTACAATGAGCAGTTCTTC. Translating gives CASSFGSYNEQFF.

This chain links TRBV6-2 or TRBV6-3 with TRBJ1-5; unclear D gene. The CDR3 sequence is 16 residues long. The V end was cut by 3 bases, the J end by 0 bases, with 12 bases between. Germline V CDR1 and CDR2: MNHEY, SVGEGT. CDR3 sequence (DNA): TGTGCCAGCAGTTATTCATTCGGGAATAGCAATCAGCCCCAGCATTTT. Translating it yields CASSYSFGNSNQPQHF.

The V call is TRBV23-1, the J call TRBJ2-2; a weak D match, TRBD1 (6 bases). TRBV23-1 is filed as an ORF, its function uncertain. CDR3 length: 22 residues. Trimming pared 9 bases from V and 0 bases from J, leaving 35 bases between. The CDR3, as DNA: TGCGCCAGGACTCCTAACGGACCCCCGCACTTGGGACATTTATCGAACACCGGGGAGCTGTTTTTT. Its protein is CARTPNGPPHLGHLSNTGELFF.

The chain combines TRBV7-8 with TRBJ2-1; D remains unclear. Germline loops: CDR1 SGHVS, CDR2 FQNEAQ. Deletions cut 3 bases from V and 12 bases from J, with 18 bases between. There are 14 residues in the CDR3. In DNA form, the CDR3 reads TGTGCCAGCAGCTTGGCCTCGATTATAGACTGGCAGTTCTTC. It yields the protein CASSLASIIDWQFF.

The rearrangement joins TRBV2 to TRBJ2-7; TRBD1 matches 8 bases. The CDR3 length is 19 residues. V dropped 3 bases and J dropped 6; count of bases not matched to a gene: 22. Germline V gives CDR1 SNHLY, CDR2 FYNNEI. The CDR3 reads CASSDVETGEEGRRSEQYF. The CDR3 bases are TGTGCCAGCAGTGACGTCGAGACAGGGGAAGAGGGACGGAGGAGCGAGCAGTACTTC.